The clone carrying this T cell receptor beta chain was seen a handful of times. V shed 6 bases and J 9 bases; nucleotides not matched to a gene: 8. The CDR3 has 15 residues. Germline CDR1 reads LGHDT; CDR2 reads YNNKEL (reference sequence). Participants, about 18 to 89 years old, spanned around 26 US areas. The data belong to a study of blood T cell repertoires in COVID-19. The data were produced by immunoSEQ multiplex PCR, yet TCRdb's version contains in-frame clones alone and is incomplete. Among tens of thousands of clones listed, roughly two thirds were seen once. This sequence was found in an older woman who had been exposed to COVID-19. The chain combines TRBV3-1 (or the pseudogene TRBV3-2) with TRBJ2-1; 13 positions match TRBD2. Sequenced input: PBMCs or T cells enriched from blood (not recorded which). This CDR3 reads CASSTSGRALREQFF. The CDR3 DNA reads as TGTGCCAGCAGTACTAGCGGGAGGGCCTTGCGTGAGCAGTTCTTC.